These T cell receptor beta chains were read from a single sample in a study of cytomegalovirus exposure and HLA in healthy donors. Method: immunoSEQ multiplex PCR; TCRdb's copy keeps in-frame clones and lacks some. Of 75,000 to 100,000 clones listed, 50% to 80% are singletons. The sample was PBMCs. The source is a man aged 55 to 70 in good health and CMV-seronegative. Each CDR3 is given with its conserved first and last residue.

v_call cdr3_aa
TRBV27 CASSLLQGWDTQYF
TRBV7-3 CASSLLAVSYNEQFF
TRBV5-1 CASSLAAVQETQYF
TRBV6-1 CASLAGPYEQYF
TRBV5-4 CASSVNSNQPQHF
TRBV4-2 CASSPGAGQGPAFF
TRBV6-5 CASSYAGGRLETQYF
TRBV19 CASSILQGNTEAFF
TRBV11-2 CASSPSLAGGQNEQFF
TRBV5-1 CASSFRASGLGDTQYF
TRBV5-4 CASSLRTGPGSPLHF
TRBV7-9 CASSPGVSGNTIYF
TRBV19 CASSTDDRGYTF
TRBV29-1 CSGCSGGTGELFF
TRBV18 CASSPSTGTYEQYF
TRBV30 CAWSGRGPISSGANVLTF
TRBV18 CASSGTAITGELFF
TRBV6-5 CASSSSLSGAGETQYF
TRBV6-6 CASSYRTVSNTEAFF
TRBV11-2 CASSSPLTRGGYSPLHF
TRBV5-1 CASSFKGQGDNSPLHF
TRBV6-5 CASGQTSTPPEAFF
TRBV9 CASSAGQTYEQYF
TRBV2 CASSERDTGNTIYF